A selection of T cell receptor beta chains follows, all from one sample in a study of CD8 T cells in ankylosing spondylitis. TCRdb re-analysed the 5' RACE reads in MiXCR, keeping a single row per CDR3 protein. The profile shows approximately 540,000 distinct CDR3 sequences, roughly 12% of them singletons. Sequenced input: blood, either unsorted or a sorted T cell fraction (not recorded which). These receptors all come from a male donor with ankylosing spondylitis. Both conserved end residues are part of each CDR3. A D gene is named only where the DNA matches it firmly. Clone size appears in some rows only: once, few, many, or a class for an expanded clone.

abundance	d_gene	v_gene	j_gene	CDR3nt	CDR3aa
few	TRBD1	TRBV7-9	TRBJ1-2	TGTGCCAGCAGTCGACAGGGGGCAGTTGGCTACACCTTC	CASSRQGAVGYTF
NA	NA	TRBV18	TRBJ2-1	TGTGCCAGCTCACCAAAGCCCGGGACCGCCGATGTGAACAATGAGCAGTTCTTC	CASSPKPGTADVNNEQFF
few	NA	TRBV6-2/TRBV6-3	TRBJ1-5	TGTGCCAGCAGTTACGGGTATATCAATCAGCCCCAGCATTTT	CASSYGYINQPQHF
NA	TRBD1	TRBV27	TRBJ2-2	TGTGCCAGCAGAGAGGACAGGATGTACACCGGGGAGCTGTTTTTT	CASREDRMYTGELFF
NA	TRBD2	TRBV18	TRBJ2-2	TGTGCCAGCTCACCAAGGGACTACTTCGGCGGGGAGCTGTTTTTT	CASSPRDYFGGELFF
many	TRBD1	TRBV7-9	TRBJ1-3	TGTGCCAGCAGCCGTGGACAGGGGAATGGAAACACCATATATTTT	CASSRGQGNGNTIYF
few	TRBD1	TRBV7-9	TRBJ1-2	TGTGCCAGCAGATTAGGACAGGCGGGCAACGGCTACACCTTC	CASRLGQAGNGYTF
NA	TRBD1	TRBV15	TRBJ1-5	TGTGCCACCAGCAGAGTTCCGGGACAGCGATCTTATAGCAATCAGCCCCAGCATTTT	CATSRVPGQRSYSNQPQHF
NA	NA	TRBV3-1	TRBJ1-2	TGTGCCAGCAGCCATCGACAAAGGGTTTCGGCCAATGGCTACACCTTC	CASSHRQRVSANGYTF
NA	TRBD1	TRBV7-9	TRBJ2-4	TGTGCCAGCAGCTTAGCCACAGGGGTAGCCAAAAACATTCAGTACTTC	CASSLATGVAKNIQYF
many	TRBD1	TRBV20-1	TRBJ1-5	TGCAGTGCTAGCGGTTCGGGACAGGACCATCAGCCCCAGCATTTT	CSASGSGQDHQPQHF
many	TRBD2	TRBV12-3/TRBV12-4	TRBJ2-2	TGTGCCAGCAGTCCCGGGGGAGGGAACGGGGAGCTGTTTTTT	CASSPGGGNGELFF
NA	NA	TRBV6-1	TRBJ1-6	TGTGCCAGCAGTGAAGGGCGGTTTGGGCCCCTCCACTTT	CASSEGRFGPLHF
NA	NA	TRBV18	TRBJ2-1	TGTGCCAGCTCACCAGAGTCTAACGTGGGTAACAATGAGCAGTTCTTC	CASSPESNVGNNEQFF
NA	TRBD1	TRBV5-1	TRBJ1-3	TGCGCCAGCAGACCTGGGACAGATCCTGGAAACACCATATATTTT	CASRPGTDPGNTIYF
NA	NA	TRBV13	TRBJ2-2	TGTGCCAGCAGCTCCCCTAGGGGGGAGCTGTTATTT	CASSSPRGELLF
NA	NA	TRBV2	TRBJ2-3	TGTGCCAGGACCTCGGCCGGGAGCCCCACAGATACGCAGTATTTT	CARTSAGSPTDTQYF